This TCR beta chain was sequenced for a study of blood T cell repertoires in COVID-19. Looking at the study overall: The United States, Italy and Spain provided the acute and convalescent COVID-19 samples. Sample material is recorded as cDNA or gDNA derived from T cells, B-cell-depleted T cells, or PBMCs.

This clone appeared a single time. Per the authors' pipeline: How many nucleated cells were present was estimated from reference gene primer amplification. Assay used: immunoSEQ multiplex PCR; TCRdb lists only in-frame clones, some missing. V and J calls and clone size are given by that table; D and trimming were obtained from the DNA. The table records 94,000 or so clones, 80% to 90% of them present only once. J was trimmed by 2 bases and V by 2 bases; bases with no gene match: 6. Germline values: CDR1 MNHNS, CDR2 SASEGT. The CDR3 is 16 amino acids. The receptor was derived from a man in his sixties with acute or convalescent COVID-19. The V and J genes are TRBV6-1 and TRBJ1-2; 9 bases are a match to TRBD1. Material: peripheral blood. This CDR3 is CASSEYGDRVNYGYTF. Here the CDR3 DNA reads TGTGCCAGCAGTGAATACGGGGACAGGGTGAACTATGGCTACACCTTC.